This is a list of T cell receptor beta chains from one sample in a study of T cell responses to AZD1222 COVID-19 vaccine. Using immunoSEQ multiplex PCR, the repertoire was profiled, and TCRdb retains in-frame clones only, with some absent. Found here are fewer than 200,000 clones, approximately 88% of them singletons; the top ten hold 1.5% to 2%. Sequenced material: peripheral blood, taken on day 0 of AZD1222 vaccination. These receptors were taken from an adult in good health. Both conserved end residues are part of each CDR3. Fields, in order: V gene, D gene, clone size, J gene, CDR3 DNA, CDR3 protein. The D gene is left open where the match is weak. Size values are once, few and many counts, or a class for expanded clones, and some rows have none.

v_call: TRBV29-1; d_call: .; clone_size: .; j_call: TRBJ1-4; cdr3_nt: TGCAGCATACTACAAGGGGGTAATGAAAAACTGTTTTTT; cdr3_aa: CSILQGGNEKLFF
v_call: TRBV12-3/TRBV12-4; d_call: .; clone_size: .; j_call: TRBJ1-4; cdr3_nt: TGTGCCAGCAGACGGGACGGGGCTGAAAAACTGTTTTTT; cdr3_aa: CASRRDGAEKLFF
v_call: TRBV2; d_call: .; clone_size: .; j_call: TRBJ2-3; cdr3_nt: TGTGCCAGCAGGGGGAGTAGCACAGATACGCAGTATTTT; cdr3_aa: CASRGSSTDTQYF
v_call: TRBV7-6; d_call: TRBD2; clone_size: .; j_call: TRBJ2-1; cdr3_nt: TGTGCCAGCAGCTTATCGAGGACTAGCGCAAACAATGAGCAGTTCTTC; cdr3_aa: CASSLSRTSANNEQFF
v_call: TRBV6-6; d_call: .; clone_size: once; j_call: TRBJ1-5; cdr3_nt: TGTGCCAGCAGTCCACGGGGGGAAAATCAGCCCCAGCATTTT; cdr3_aa: CASSPRGENQPQHF
v_call: TRBV5-5; d_call: .; clone_size: few; j_call: TRBJ1-3; cdr3_nt: TGTGCCAGCAGCTTGGCGGGAACTGGAAACACCATATATTTT; cdr3_aa: CASSLAGTGNTIYF
v_call: TRBV27; d_call: .; clone_size: .; j_call: TRBJ2-1; cdr3_nt: TGTGCCAGCAGTTTAACGTTGGGAGGCCGGCCCAATGAGCAGTTCTTC; cdr3_aa: CASSLTLGGRPNEQFF
v_call: TRBV4-3; d_call: TRBD1; clone_size: once; j_call: TRBJ1-4; cdr3_nt: TGCGCCAGCAGCCAAGGGGTTGACAGGGGGTATGAAAAACTGTTTTTT; cdr3_aa: CASSQGVDRGYEKLFF
v_call: TRBV11-1; d_call: .; clone_size: .; j_call: TRBJ2-7; cdr3_nt: TGTGCCAGCCCCCCAGGAGGTGTTGGGAGCCACGAGCAGTACTTC; cdr3_aa: CASPPGGVGSHEQYF
v_call: TRBV4-2; d_call: TRBD2; clone_size: .; j_call: TRBJ2-5; cdr3_nt: TGTGCCAGCAGCCAAGATAATTTTGTTCGCAGCGGGAGGGCCTGGGAGACCCAGTACTTC; cdr3_aa: CASSQDNFVRSGRAWETQYF
v_call: TRBV28; d_call: TRBD1; clone_size: .; j_call: TRBJ2-7; cdr3_nt: TGTGCCAGCAGTCTTTGGGACAGAGACTACGAGCAGTACTTC; cdr3_aa: CASSLWDRDYEQYF
v_call: TRBV30; d_call: .; clone_size: .; j_call: TRBJ1-3; cdr3_nt: TGTGCCTGGAGTCCACGGACACCCTCTGGAAACACCATATATTTT; cdr3_aa: CAWSPRTPSGNTIYF
v_call: TRBV11-1; d_call: .; clone_size: .; j_call: TRBJ2-5; cdr3_nt: TGTGCCAGCAGCTTATTGGGGGGCCGGGAGACCCAGTACTTC; cdr3_aa: CASSLLGGRETQYF
v_call: TRBV9; d_call: .; clone_size: .; j_call: TRBJ1-1; cdr3_nt: TGTGCCAGCAGCGTAGAACCGATGAACACTGAAGCTTTCTTT; cdr3_aa: CASSVEPMNTEAFF
v_call: TRBV13; d_call: .; clone_size: .; j_call: TRBJ2-7; cdr3_nt: TGTGCCAGCAGCCCCCCGGGACCCTACGAGCAGTACTTC; cdr3_aa: CASSPPGPYEQYF
v_call: TRBV3-1/TRBV3-2; d_call: TRBD1; clone_size: .; j_call: TRBJ2-2; cdr3_nt: TGTGCCAGCAGGAGACAGGGCCGAGGGGAGCTGTTTTTT; cdr3_aa: CASRRQGRGELFF
v_call: TRBV28; d_call: .; clone_size: .; j_call: TRBJ1-5; cdr3_nt: TGTGCCAGCAGATCTAGCAATCAGCCCCAGCATTTT; cdr3_aa: CASRSSNQPQHF
v_call: TRBV5-4; d_call: TRBD2; clone_size: .; j_call: TRBJ2-7; cdr3_nt: TGTGCCAGCAGCTTGGGAGGGACTAGCGGGACCTACGAGCAGTACTTC; cdr3_aa: CASSLGGTSGTYEQYF
v_call: TRBV19; d_call: .; clone_size: .; j_call: TRBJ1-5; cdr3_nt: TGTGCCAGTAGTGCCTCAGGGGAGGGCAATCAGCCCCAGCATTTT; cdr3_aa: CASSASGEGNQPQHF
v_call: TRBV7-9; d_call: .; clone_size: .; j_call: TRBJ1-4; cdr3_nt: TGTGCCAGCAGCTTAGATTTCTTATATGAAAAACTGTTTTTT; cdr3_aa: CASSLDFLYEKLFF
v_call: TRBV18; d_call: .; clone_size: .; j_call: TRBJ1-1; cdr3_nt: TGTGCCAGCTCACCCCAGGGAGGGCACACTGAAGCTTTCTTT; cdr3_aa: CASSPQGGHTEAFF
v_call: TRBV5-1; d_call: TRBD1; clone_size: .; j_call: TRBJ1-1; cdr3_nt: TGCGCCAGCAGCTTGGGACAGGGTGGGAACACTGAAGCTTTCTTT; cdr3_aa: CASSLGQGGNTEAFF
v_call: TRBV27; d_call: .; clone_size: few; j_call: TRBJ1-5; cdr3_nt: TGTGCCAGCAGTTTCGGGGGGCTCCAGCCCCAGCATTTT; cdr3_aa: CASSFGGLQPQHF
v_call: TRBV4-2; d_call: TRBD2; clone_size: .; j_call: TRBJ2-3; cdr3_nt: TGTGCCAGCAGTCTTGGACTAGCGGGAGGGCCGGATACGCAGTATTTT; cdr3_aa: CASSLGLAGGPDTQYF
v_call: TRBV29-1; d_call: .; clone_size: .; j_call: TRBJ2-6; cdr3_nt: TGCACCGCCGAAAGTGGGGCCAACGTCCTGACTTTC; cdr3_aa: CTAESGANVLTF
v_call: TRBV18; d_call: .; clone_size: once; j_call: TRBJ2-7; cdr3_nt: TGTGCCAGCTCACCACCGGAGAACTACGAGCAGTACTTC; cdr3_aa: CASSPPENYEQYF
v_call: TRBV18; d_call: TRBD1; clone_size: once; j_call: TRBJ1-1; cdr3_nt: TGTGCCAGCTCACGCGGACAGGGACTCGCTTTCTTT; cdr3_aa: CASSRGQGLAFF
v_call: TRBV9; d_call: .; clone_size: .; j_call: TRBJ2-1; cdr3_nt: TGTGCCAGCAGCGTAGGACCGGACCTTGAGCAGTTCTTC; cdr3_aa: CASSVGPDLEQFF
v_call: TRBV30; d_call: TRBD2; clone_size: .; j_call: TRBJ2-1; cdr3_nt: TGTGCCTGGAGAGGGGCCGGGGGGTTTGAGCAGTTCTTC; cdr3_aa: CAWRGAGGFEQFF
v_call: TRBV7-2; d_call: TRBD1; clone_size: .; j_call: TRBJ1-2; cdr3_nt: TGTGCCAGCAGCGCGCAGACAGGGGCGGAGGGCTACACCTTC; cdr3_aa: CASSAQTGAEGYTF
v_call: TRBV7-3; d_call: .; clone_size: .; j_call: TRBJ1-3; cdr3_nt: TGTGCCAGCAGCTTCGACAGGACCTCTGGAAACACCATATATTTT; cdr3_aa: CASSFDRTSGNTIYF
v_call: TRBV19; d_call: .; clone_size: .; j_call: TRBJ2-2; cdr3_nt: TGTGCCAGTAGTATAGTCTCAGTTCGAGGCACCGGGGAGCTGTTTTTT; cdr3_aa: CASSIVSVRGTGELFF
v_call: TRBV15; d_call: .; clone_size: .; j_call: TRBJ2-3; cdr3_nt: TGTGCCACCAGCAGATCCGGGTTCACAGATACGCAGTATTTT; cdr3_aa: CATSRSGFTDTQYF
v_call: TRBV30; d_call: .; clone_size: few; j_call: TRBJ1-3; cdr3_nt: TGTGCCTGGAGTAATGTTCTCTCTGGAAACACCATATATTTT; cdr3_aa: CAWSNVLSGNTIYF